These 21 T cell receptor beta chains were all obtained from the same sample, sequenced in a study of blood T cell repertoires in COVID-19. Libraries were prepared by immunoSEQ multiplex PCR; TCRdb keeps only in-frame clonotypes and omits some of them. The sample shows approximately 120,000 clones, 80% of them seen only once. The specimen sequenced was peripheral blood. These TCRs come from a human donor in a cohort sampled during active or convalescent COVID-19.

This chain connects TRBV5-1 to TRBJ2-2; 7 bases fit TRBD1. The junction had 12 bases not matched to a gene; V was cut back by 2 bases and J by 2 bases. This CDR3 region has 18 residues. Per the germline V gene, CDR1 is SGHRS and CDR2 is YFSETQ. The CDR3 loop is CASSFFGVGQANTGELFF. CDR3 bases: TGCGCCAGCAGCTTTTTTGGAGTCGGACAGGCAAACACCGGGGAGCTGTTTTTT.

This chain links TRBV28 with TRBJ1-5; D might be TRBD1 (5 bases). This CDR3 contains 16 residues. Trimming removed 3 bases at V and 3 bases at J, with 15 bases between. The V gene's germline CDR1 is MDHEN and CDR2 SYDVKM. CDR3 nucleotide sequence: TGTGCCAGCAGTTTGCGTTGGGGGGGGAACAATCAGCCCCAGCATTTT. It specifies CASSLRWGGNNQPQHF.

The rearrangement uses TRBV15 and TRBJ2-4; 9 nucleotides align to TRBD1. This CDR3 spans 17 amino acids. The junction had 3 bases not matched to a gene; V was cut back by 0 bases and J by 0 bases. The germline V gene has CDR1 LNHNV and CDR2 YYDKDF (reference sequence). The CDR3 coding sequence is TGTGCCACCAGCAGAGATAACAGGGGGCTAGCCAAAAACATTCAGTACTTC. It yields the protein CATSRDNRGLAKNIQYF.

V usage is TRBV6-6 and J usage is TRBJ2-1; 9 bases match TRBD2. V lost 8 bases, J lost 0 bases, and 8 bases stayed unmatched. This CDR3 spans 16 amino acids. The germline V gene encodes CDR1 MNHNY and CDR2 SVGAGI (reference sequence). CDR3 protein: CASRGGGGTSYNEQFF. The CDR3 DNA follows: TGTGCCAGCCGCGGCGGGGGGGGCACCTCCTACAATGAGCAGTTCTTC.

The chain joins TRBV18 to TRBJ2-7; TRBD2 matches at 8 bases. This CDR3 comprises 15 residues. Germline V gene data show CDR1 as KGHSH and CDR2 as LQKENI. The J segment lost 5 bases and the V segment lost 6 bases, leaving 12 bases of the junction unmatched. The CDR3 is CASSRDGGRFNEQYF. CDR3 coding DNA: TGTGCCAGCTCCCGGGACGGCGGGAGGTTCAACGAGCAGTACTTC.

The V and J genes are TRBV7-6 and TRBJ1-1; D might be TRBD1 (5 bases). This CDR3 spans 16 amino acids. The germline CDR1 and CDR2 sequences are SGHVS and FNYEAQ. V was pared by 4 bases and J by 4 bases, with 19 bases between. Written as DNA, the CDR3 is TGTGCCAGCAGCTCAGCTGCGGCAGGGAAACTCACTGAAGCTTTCTTT. It specifies CASSSAAAGKLTEAFF.

The chain has TRBV4-1 and TRBJ2-7; 7 bases line up with TRBD1. The J segment lost 1 base and the V segment lost 4 bases, leaving 7 bases of the junction unmatched. The CDR3 is made up of 15 amino acids. CDR1 and CDR2 from the germline V gene are MGHRA and YSYEKL. The CDR3 coding sequence is TGCGCCAGCAGCCTGGGGACAGCACTTTCCTACGAGCAGTACTTC. Translating it yields CASSLGTALSYEQYF.

The rearrangement joins TRBV18 to TRBJ1-1; maybe TRBD1 (6 bases). Germline V gives CDR1 KGHSH, CDR2 LQKENI. This CDR3 region has 13 residues. V lost 5 bases to trimming and J lost 1 base, with 8 bases between them. CDR3 amino acids: CASSTDRNTEAFF. The CDR3 DNA reads as TGTGCCAGCTCAACGGACAGGAACACTGAAGCTTTCTTT.

This sequence joins TRBV5-1 and TRBJ2-4; 7 nucleotides match TRBD1. There are 15 residues in the CDR3. The germline CDR1 and CDR2 sequences are SGHRS and YFSETQ. Trimming took 4 bases from V and 6 from J; bases not matched to a gene: 10. Written as DNA, the CDR3 is TGCGCCAGCAGCGCCAAGAGGGGGCTCTTAAACATTCAGTACTTC. It yields the protein CASSAKRGLLNIQYF.

The genes are TRBV29-1 and TRBJ2-7, with a tentative D call TRBD1 (6 bases). Deletions cut 1 base from V and 6 bases from J, with 10 bases between. Germline V gene lookup returns CDR1 SQVTM and CDR2 ANQGSEA. CDR3 length equals 12 residues. The CDR3 spells CSVEANRAEQYF. DNA of the CDR3: TGCAGCGTTGAAGCCAACAGGGCCGAGCAGTACTTC.

The chain couples TRBV9 to TRBJ2-7; possibly TRBD1 for D (6 bases). V lost 7 bases and J lost 2, with 13 bases in between. The CDR3 has 13 amino acids. Germline values: CDR1 SGDLS, CDR2 YYNGEE. The CDR3 nucleotides read TGTGCCAGCGGGAGAGGGACAACCTACGAGCAGTACTTC. Translated, it gives CASGRGTTYEQYF.

The chain carries TRBV29-1 and TRBJ2-5, with D perhaps matching TRBD2 (7 bases). This CDR3 contains 19 residues. Looked up from germline, CDR1 is SQVTM and CDR2 is ANQGSEA. Between the trimmed V and J ends, which lost 6 bases and 2 bases, there was a span of 31 bases. The CDR3 DNA reads TGCAGCGTCCTCGGGATTTTGGGGGGGCCGGGGTTGTTTCAAGAGACCCAGTACTTC. Translation gives CSVLGILGGPGLFQETQYF.

V gene TRBV19 combines with J gene TRBJ1-1; 9 nucleotides line up with TRBD1. Germline CDR1 reads LNHDA; CDR2 reads SQIVND (reference sequence). V lost 5 bases and J lost 5; bases outside the gene matches: 12. The CDR3 spans 16 residues. The CDR3 coding sequence is TGTGCCAGTAGTGGACAGGACAGGGGAGTTCGAACTGAAGCTTTCTTT. Its translation is CASSGQDRGVRTEAFF.

The V call is TRBV6-5, the J call TRBJ2-7; 10 nucleotides agree with TRBD1. CDR3 size: 14 residues. CDR1 MNHEY and CDR2 SVGAGI come from the germline V gene. With V trimmed by 2 bases and J by 5 bases, 3 bases remained unmatched. CDR3 coding DNA: TGTGCCAGCAGTTACCAGGGACAGGGGAACGAGCAGTACTTC. It yields the protein CASSYQGQGNEQYF.

The chain employs TRBV6-2 or TRBV6-3 and TRBJ1-5, with a possible D match to TRBD1 (5 bases). Germline V gives CDR1 MNHEY, CDR2 SVGEGT. The CDR3 length is 16 residues. V lost 6 bases to trimming and J lost 7 bases, with 22 bases between them. DNA for the CDR3: TGTGCCAGCAGCCCCCTCGTCTCCCTTCAGGGACAGCCCCAGCATTTT. This encodes CASSPLVSLQGQPQHF.

The DNA of the CDR3 is TGCGCCAGCAGCTTGGGAAGCGGGAGGGCCAAGTTTAGGAGTGAGCAGTTCTTC. As protein: CASSLGSGRAKFRSEQFF. The gene calls are TRBV5-1 and TRBJ2-1, with 10 bases fitting TRBD2. Germline values: CDR1 SGHRS, CDR2 YFSETQ. CDR3 length: 18 residues. J was trimmed by 9 bases and V by 0 bases; bases with no gene match: 15. Based on the CDR3 plus reference TRBV5-1 and TRBJ2-1, the full variable domain is KAGVTQTPRYLIKTRGQQVTLSCSPISGHRSVSWYQQTPGQGLQFLFEYFSETQRNKGNFPGRFSGRQFSNSRSEMNVSTLELGDSALYLCASSLGSGRAKFRSEQFFGPGTRLTVL.

This sequence joins TRBV20-1 and TRBJ1-1; no clear D gene. Germline V gives CDR1 DFQATT, CDR2 SNEGSKA (reference sequence). The CDR3 runs 15 residues. Trimming stripped 3 bases from V and 0 bases from J, with 14 bases between. The CDR3 loop reads CSASPSGSMNTEAFF. The CDR3 DNA reads TGCAGTGCTAGTCCCTCCGGGTCCATGAACACTGAAGCTTTCTTT.

This clone occurred a few times. V and J are TRBV19 and TRBJ1-5; D is possibly TRBD1 (5 bases). V was cut by 6 bases and J by 3 bases, with 15 bases left in between. This CDR3 has 15 residues. CDR1 is LNHDA and CDR2 is SQIVND in the germline V gene (reference sequence). CDR3 region: CASSRREGPNQPQHF. The CDR3 coding sequence is TGTGCCAGTAGCCGACGGGAGGGACCCAATCAGCCCCAGCATTTT. The variable domain in full, with the rest retrieved from reference TRBV19 and TRBJ1-5, is DGGITQSPKYLFRKEGQNVTLSCEQNLNHDAMYWYRQDPGQGLRLIYYSQIVNDFQKGDIAEGYSVSREKKESFPLTVTSAQKNPTAFYLCASSRREGPNQPQHFGDGTRLSIL.

The rearrangement links TRBV7-6 to TRBJ1-1; TRBD1 aligns across 10 bases. This CDR3 region has 17 residues. Germline V CDR1 and CDR2: SGHVS, FNYEAQ. Trimming at V came to 2 bases and at J to 1 base, leaving 7 bases not matched to a gene. The CDR3 coding sequence is TGTGCCAGCAGCTTACGGGACAGGGGAGTGGGGAACACTGAAGCTTTCTTT. This translates into CASSLRDRGVGNTEAFF. Full variable domain (missing parts from reference TRBV7-6 and TRBJ1-1): GAGVSQSPRYKVTKRGQDVALRCDPISGHVSLYWYRQALGQGPEFLTYFNYEAQQDKSGLPNDRFSAERPEGSISTLTIQRTEQRDSAMYRCASSLRDRGVGNTEAFFGQGTRLTVV.

The CDR3: CASSASGTYRTDTQYF. CDR3 DNA sequence: TGCGCCAGCAGCGCCTCCGGGACATACCGCACAGATACGCAGTATTTT. V and J are TRBV5-1 and TRBJ2-3, with D possibly matching TRBD1 (6 bases). Germline CDR1 is SGHRS and CDR2 is YFSETQ. This CDR3 is 16 amino acids long. Trimming took off 4 bases at V and 1 base at J, with 16 bases between the two ends.

This clone showed up just a few times. This rearrangement joins TRBV7-2 to TRBJ1-4; 8 bases align to TRBD1. This CDR3 is 14 amino acids long. Germline trimming cut 4 bases from V and 6 bases from J; bases unmatched to any gene: 4. In germline, CDR1 is SGHTA, CDR2 FQGNSA. CDR3 in amino acids: CASSSRGRDEKLFF. DNA for the CDR3: TGTGCCAGCAGCTCCAGGGGGCGAGATGAAAAACTGTTTTTT.